This TCR beta chain was found in a study of T cells after yellow fever vaccination (dated by TCRdb to the late 2010s). About the investigation overall: The SMART-Seq v4 Ultra Low Input RNA kit was used to prepare libraries from fractions with low cell numbers. To track T-cell clones before and after primary and booster YFV17D yellow fever vaccination, bulk TCR alpha and beta repertoires were sequenced longitudinally. The cohort comprised two healthy male donors, one aged 18 to 29 and one aged 30 to 39 years. Blood was collected at multiple timepoints before and after primary and secondary immunization, and bulk PBMC replicates and cell subsets were isolated. Broad study findings and their caveats: Computational filtering was required because FACS-sorted repertoires could contain abundant contaminating clonotypes from the bulk population. Only a couple of donors were included in the study, so the extent to which the findings can be generalized is limited. The secondary T-cell response was found to be weaker but faster than the primary response, with a peak reached on day 5 rather than on day 15. After the booster, most of the clones that had expanded following primary vaccination were detected again (around 97% of CD4 and roughly 90% of CD8), which suggests that memory was broadly maintained. A small share of clonotypes was detected in both CD4 and CD8 compartments, with the overlap likely arising from convergent recombination.

The sample's treatment or condition label is to be understood as: live attenuated yellow fever vaccine strain. At each blood-draw timepoint, two biological replicates of bulk PBMCs were obtained. PBMCs were isolated from peripheral blood using a standard Ficoll-Paque protocol. RNA was extracted with TriZol from bulk PBMCs, CD4 and CD8 fractions, and dextramer-positive and dextramer-negative fractions. TCR cDNA was made using 5'RACE template switching, a step that added a universal primer site and unique molecular identifiers. Priming for cDNA synthesis came from both the TCR alpha and TCR beta constant segments. Library amplification used two PCR steps, and the second PCR step added sample barcodes and sequencing adapters. Sequencing of libraries was done on Illumina HiSeq 2500 (2x100 bp) or NovaSeq (2x150 bp). The authors' pipeline ran thus. Demultiplexing of reads and collapsing into UMI consensus sequences were performed with MIGEC, and V(D)J alignment was carried out with MiXCR. Clonotypes responding to the vaccine were identified with edgeR on replicate PBMC samples, with the criteria of FDR below 0.01 and a log2 fold change above 5 up to day 15. CD4 or CD8 identity was assigned to each bulk clonotype according to whether the clonotype was present at higher abundance in the sequenced CD4 repertoire or the sequenced CD8 repertoire. Using fastp at Q25 and MiXCR, TCRdb reprocessed the public reads and kept productive beta chains. Rows are combined by CDR3 protein, so each entry shows the most common genes and DNA. These V and J calls derive from TCRdb rather than the authors' analysis. This sample has 610,000 or so distinct CDR3 sequences in its table, and 12% of those were observed once. Of the sample, 15% is held by the ten largest clones.

This clonotype was counted a few times. No antigen is known for it. No much larger clone is present one base from it, and per-base qualities are unavailable. Ends trimmed: V by 6 bases, J by 2 bases; bases unmatched to a gene: 6. The CDR3, cysteine through phenylalanine, is 14 amino acids long. Only the CDR3 DNA is retained, 42 bases long and in frame from the first base. The chain uses TRBV12-3 or TRBV12-4 and TRBJ2-7, and TRBD1 aligns with 8 junction nucleotides. Here the sequenced sample was PBMCs, taken on the day of the yellow fever booster vaccination. The sequence came from a man aged 25-40 years who received the YFV17D yellow fever vaccine. The bases read TGTGCCAGCAGGGACCGGGACAGGCCCTACGAGCAGTACTTC. This sequence encodes CASRDRDRPYEQYF.